Listed below are T cell receptor beta chains from one sample, sequenced in a study of vaccination and CD4 T cells after COVID-19. One entry per CDR3 protein results from TCRdb running MiXCR on the PCR reads. The data show over 10,000 distinct CDR3 sequences, about 50% seen once. These receptors lack a known antigen. Input material: CD4+ T cells from blood, cultured in vitro. All receptors come from a human donor who had recovered from COVID-19. Each CDR3 is given with its conserved first and last residue. D genes are given only for firm matches. Size tells how often a clone was seen (once, few, many) or the class of an expanded clone, and some rows leave it out.

d_gene	v_gene	j_gene	abundance	CDR3nt	CDR3aa
TRBD1	TRBV12-3/TRBV12-4	TRBJ1-5	few	TGTGCCAGCAGTCGGGACAGGGTAGATCAGCCCCAGCATTTT	CASSRDRVDQPQHF
.	TRBV30	TRBJ1-1	.	TGTGCCTGGAGTGTAGGGGGATGGCGCACTGAAGCTTTCTTT	CAWSVGGWRTEAFF
.	TRBV2	TRBJ2-6	.	TGTGCCAGCAAGACAAGGCCCTCTGGGGCCAACGTCCTGACTTTC	CASKTRPSGANVLTF
.	TRBV6-5	TRBJ2-1	.	TGTGCCAGCAGTTACAGGCTCTACAATGAGCAGTTCTTC	CASSYRLYNEQFF
.	TRBV27	TRBJ1-1	.	TGTGCCAGCAGTTTATTCCACACGACCACTGAAGCTTTCTTT	CASSLFHTTTEAFF
.	TRBV12-3/TRBV12-4	TRBJ2-2	.	TGTGCCAGCAGTCGAGGGACAAGGAACACCGGGGAGCTGTTTTTT	CASSRGTRNTGELFF
TRBD2	TRBV30	TRBJ2-3	.	TGTGCCTGGAGTGGCTGGCGGGGGGCCCCTGGCACAGATACGCAGTATTTT	CAWSGWRGAPGTDTQYF
TRBD1	TRBV2	TRBJ2-2	.	TGTGCCAGCATCCGGGACAGGGGAACCGGGGAGCTGTTTTTT	CASIRDRGTGELFF
.	TRBV6-1	TRBJ2-7	.	TGTGCCAGCAGTGTGGGGCAGACCTTCTACGAGCAGTACTTC	CASSVGQTFYEQYF
.	TRBV11-3	TRBJ1-6	.	TGTGCCAGCAGCTTAGGAGGGGAAGCTAATTCACCCCTCCACTTT	CASSLGGEANSPLHF
.	TRBV24-1	TRBJ1-2	.	TGTGCCACCAGTGATGAGGGAGGGTATGGCTACACCTTC	CATSDEGGYGYTF
.	TRBV18	TRBJ2-3	.	TGTGCCAGCTCACTACATGACAGGGATACGCAGTATTTT	CASSLHDRDTQYF
.	TRBV6-2/TRBV6-3	TRBJ1-1	.	TGTGCCAGCATTGACGCGGGGAACACTGAAGCTTTCTTT	CASIDAGNTEAFF
.	TRBV20-1	TRBJ1-1	few	TGCAGTGCTAGAACTCGTAGTTTAATGAACACTGAAGCTTTCTTT	CSARTRSLMNTEAFF
.	TRBV20-1	TRBJ2-3	.	TGCAGTGCCTCCGTGGGGGGCAGGTCAGATACGCAGTATTTT	CSASVGGRSDTQYF
.	TRBV12-3/TRBV12-4	TRBJ2-7	.	TGTGCCAGCAGTCCCGGCACATGGCGGTACGAGCAGTACTTC	CASSPGTWRYEQYF
.	TRBV30	TRBJ1-1	.	TGTGCCTGGACGCTTCGAACAGGTCGCCCAAACACTGAAGCTTTCTTT	CAWTLRTGRPNTEAFF
.	TRBV2	TRBJ1-5	.	TGTGCCAGCAGTGGACTAAGGACACTTTCCGATCAGCCCCAGCATTTT	CASSGLRTLSDQPQHF
TRBD1	TRBV7-2	TRBJ1-1	.	TGTGCCAGCAGCCAAGGGACAGGACCTGAAGCTTTCTTT	CASSQGTGPEAFF
TRBD1	TRBV7-9	TRBJ1-6	few	TGTGCCAGCAGCCCGGGAGGGGGCCGGGTGCATTCACCCCTCCACTTT	CASSPGGGRVHSPLHF
.	TRBV10-3	TRBJ2-7	.	TGTGCCATCAGTGATAAACAGGGAGAAGACGACGAGCAGTACTTC	CAISDKQGEDDEQYF
TRBD1	TRBV25-1	TRBJ1-1	.	TGTGCCAGCAGTGATCCGGGACAGCCTGGCACTGAAGCTTTCTTT	CASSDPGQPGTEAFF
.	TRBV10-1	TRBJ1-2	large	TGCGCCAGCAGTGATGCATACTATGGCTACACCTTC	CASSDAYYGYTF
TRBD1	TRBV6-2/TRBV6-3	TRBJ1-2	.	TGTGCCAGCAGTGCGTTGACAGGGGGATTTGATGGCTACACCTTC	CASSALTGGFDGYTF
TRBD2	TRBV5-1	TRBJ2-3	few	TGCGCCAGCAGCTTGGGGGCTAGCGGGGGGCGCACAGATACGCAGTATTTT	CASSLGASGGRTDTQYF
TRBD1	TRBV20-1	TRBJ1-2	few	TGCAGTGCTAGAGATCAGGGGACAGGAAATAGGTACACCTTC	CSARDQGTGNRYTF
.	TRBV6-1	TRBJ1-1	few	TGTGCCAGCAGTGTAGTATCGTCGAGCACTGAAGCTTTCTTT	CASSVVSSSTEAFF
.	TRBV5-1	TRBJ1-1	few	TGCGCCAGCAGCTTGCAGGGCGGAAACACTGAAGCTTTCTTT	CASSLQGGNTEAFF
.	TRBV7-7	TRBJ1-2	few	TGTGCTAGCAGCTTGACAGGTAATCAGTGTGCTTATGGCTACACCTTC	CASSLTGNQCAYGYTF
.	TRBV7-2	TRBJ1-5	.	TGTGCCAGCAGCTTAGACAGTGGGGCGAATCAGCCCCAGCATTTT	CASSLDSGANQPQHF
TRBD1	TRBV15	TRBJ1-1	few	TGTGCCACCAGCAGCCCCGGGACAGGGGCAAACACTGAAGCTTTCTTT	CATSSPGTGANTEAFF
TRBD1	TRBV20-1	TRBJ1-1	few	TGCAGTGCGCCGGGACAGGGGGGCACTGAAGCTTTCTTT	CSAPGQGGTEAFF
.	TRBV7-9	TRBJ1-1	.	TGTGCCAGCAGCTTAGAAGAGGGAACTGAAGCTTTCTTT	CASSLEEGTEAFF
.	TRBV18	TRBJ1-6	.	TGTGCCAGCTCACCAAGGTCTGCCTCGGGCTCCTATAATTCACCCCTCCACTTT	CASSPRSASGSYNSPLHF
TRBD1	TRBV7-9	TRBJ1-5	few	TGTGCCAGCAGCTTGACAGGGAAGAGCAATCAGCCCCAGCATTTT	CASSLTGKSNQPQHF
.	TRBV29-1	TRBJ1-1	few	TGCAGCGTTGTGATCAGCCTGAACACTGAAGCTTTCTTT	CSVVISLNTEAFF
.	TRBV12-3/TRBV12-4	TRBJ1-2	once	TGTGCCAGCGGGGTTGTCTCTAACTATGGCTACACCTTC	CASGVVSNYGYTF
.	TRBV6-1	TRBJ1-1	.	TGTGCCATTACGAAAGGGGAGGGGTCGGCCACTGAAGCTTTCTTT	CAITKGEGSATEAFF
.	TRBV19	TRBJ1-4	.	TGTGCCAGTACCCCTGGGGGGTCACAGAGAGAAAAACTGTTTTTT	CASTPGGSQREKLFF
TRBD2	TRBV20-1	TRBJ2-5	.	TGCAGTGCTAGAGACCCCCGCGGGGGGCCGGAGACCCAGTACTTC	CSARDPRGGPETQYF
.	TRBV21-1	TRBJ1-1	few	TGTGCCAGCCCCGCCGGGAGGGGTGAAGCTTTCTTT	CASPAGRGEAFF
.	TRBV12-3/TRBV12-4	TRBJ1-1	few	TGTGCCAGCCGGGCCCAGGGGAACACTGAAGCTTTCTTT	CASRAQGNTEAFF
.	TRBV12-3/TRBV12-4	TRBJ1-1	.	TGTGCCAGCAGTTCTCTACCGAGGAACACTGAAGCTTTCTTT	CASSSLPRNTEAFF
.	TRBV21-1	TRBJ1-5	few	TGTGCCAGCAGCAAAACTACGGGCAGGGGAAGGAGCAATCAGCCCCAGCATTTT	CASSKTTGRGRSNQPQHF
.	TRBV5-1	TRBJ2-3	few	TGCGCCAGCAGCTCCCACACAGATACGCAGTATTTT	CASSSHTDTQYF
.	TRBV6-2/TRBV6-3	TRBJ2-1	.	TGTGCCAGCAGTTTCAGGGAGAATGAGCAGTTCTTC	CASSFRENEQFF
TRBD1	TRBV19	TRBJ2-7	.	TGTGCCAGTAGTAGGTCGGGACAGGGGATCTACGAGCAGTACTTC	CASSRSGQGIYEQYF
.	TRBV6-2/TRBV6-3	TRBJ1-6	few	TGTGCCAGCAGTTACTCACGGGAACTCCACTTT	CASSYSRELHF
.	TRBV10-3	TRBJ2-2	.	TGTGCCATCAGTGGCCTTACCGGGGAGCTGTTTTTT	CAISGLTGELFF
.	TRBV7-9	TRBJ1-1	.	TGTGCCAGCAGCTTGCAGCTTAACACTGAAGCTTTCTTT	CASSLQLNTEAFF
.	TRBV2	TRBJ2-3	.	TGTGCCAGCTCGCACAGGAGCCCAGATACGCAGTATTTT	CASSHRSPDTQYF
TRBD2	TRBV5-1	TRBJ2-3	once	TGCGCCAGCAGCTCACGTGGGGCTAGCGGGGGCCTCTACACAGATACGCAGTATTTT	CASSSRGASGGLYTDTQYF
TRBD1	TRBV6-1	TRBJ1-4	.	TGTGCCAGCAGTGTAGGACAGGATGAAAAACTGTTTTTT	CASSVGQDEKLFF
.	TRBV2	TRBJ1-2	few	TGTGCCAGCAGTGAATCCGGGGGCAACTATGGCTACACCTTC	CASSESGGNYGYTF